This TCR beta chain came from a study of blood T cell repertoires in COVID-19. At the level of the study: There were acute and convalescent COVID-19 samples, and they came from the United States, Italy and Spain. In each case, the material was cDNA or gDNA derived from T cells, B-cell-depleted T cells, or PBMCs.

How the authors handled the data: Amplification of reference gene primers was used by the study to estimate nucleated cell counts. Here immunoSEQ multiplex PCR was the method, and the copy in TCRdb shows in-frame clones only, minus some. V and J calls and clone size are given by that table; D and trimming were obtained from the DNA. The data hold about 52,000 clones, with over 80% observed a single time. The CDR3 loop spans 15 amino acids. CDR1 SGHNT and CDR2 YYREEE come from the germline V gene (reference sequence). V shed 2 bases and J shed 2 bases, with 8 bases lying between them. The gene calls are TRBV5-4 and TRBJ2-6; possibly TRBD2 for D (6 bases). The sequenced sample consisted of peripheral blood. The sequence was collected from a man in his sixties or seventies with active COVID-19. For the CDR3, the DNA is TGTGCCAGCAGCTTCGGGGGAACTGGGGCCAACGTCCTGACTTTC. Translation gives CASSFGGTGANVLTF.